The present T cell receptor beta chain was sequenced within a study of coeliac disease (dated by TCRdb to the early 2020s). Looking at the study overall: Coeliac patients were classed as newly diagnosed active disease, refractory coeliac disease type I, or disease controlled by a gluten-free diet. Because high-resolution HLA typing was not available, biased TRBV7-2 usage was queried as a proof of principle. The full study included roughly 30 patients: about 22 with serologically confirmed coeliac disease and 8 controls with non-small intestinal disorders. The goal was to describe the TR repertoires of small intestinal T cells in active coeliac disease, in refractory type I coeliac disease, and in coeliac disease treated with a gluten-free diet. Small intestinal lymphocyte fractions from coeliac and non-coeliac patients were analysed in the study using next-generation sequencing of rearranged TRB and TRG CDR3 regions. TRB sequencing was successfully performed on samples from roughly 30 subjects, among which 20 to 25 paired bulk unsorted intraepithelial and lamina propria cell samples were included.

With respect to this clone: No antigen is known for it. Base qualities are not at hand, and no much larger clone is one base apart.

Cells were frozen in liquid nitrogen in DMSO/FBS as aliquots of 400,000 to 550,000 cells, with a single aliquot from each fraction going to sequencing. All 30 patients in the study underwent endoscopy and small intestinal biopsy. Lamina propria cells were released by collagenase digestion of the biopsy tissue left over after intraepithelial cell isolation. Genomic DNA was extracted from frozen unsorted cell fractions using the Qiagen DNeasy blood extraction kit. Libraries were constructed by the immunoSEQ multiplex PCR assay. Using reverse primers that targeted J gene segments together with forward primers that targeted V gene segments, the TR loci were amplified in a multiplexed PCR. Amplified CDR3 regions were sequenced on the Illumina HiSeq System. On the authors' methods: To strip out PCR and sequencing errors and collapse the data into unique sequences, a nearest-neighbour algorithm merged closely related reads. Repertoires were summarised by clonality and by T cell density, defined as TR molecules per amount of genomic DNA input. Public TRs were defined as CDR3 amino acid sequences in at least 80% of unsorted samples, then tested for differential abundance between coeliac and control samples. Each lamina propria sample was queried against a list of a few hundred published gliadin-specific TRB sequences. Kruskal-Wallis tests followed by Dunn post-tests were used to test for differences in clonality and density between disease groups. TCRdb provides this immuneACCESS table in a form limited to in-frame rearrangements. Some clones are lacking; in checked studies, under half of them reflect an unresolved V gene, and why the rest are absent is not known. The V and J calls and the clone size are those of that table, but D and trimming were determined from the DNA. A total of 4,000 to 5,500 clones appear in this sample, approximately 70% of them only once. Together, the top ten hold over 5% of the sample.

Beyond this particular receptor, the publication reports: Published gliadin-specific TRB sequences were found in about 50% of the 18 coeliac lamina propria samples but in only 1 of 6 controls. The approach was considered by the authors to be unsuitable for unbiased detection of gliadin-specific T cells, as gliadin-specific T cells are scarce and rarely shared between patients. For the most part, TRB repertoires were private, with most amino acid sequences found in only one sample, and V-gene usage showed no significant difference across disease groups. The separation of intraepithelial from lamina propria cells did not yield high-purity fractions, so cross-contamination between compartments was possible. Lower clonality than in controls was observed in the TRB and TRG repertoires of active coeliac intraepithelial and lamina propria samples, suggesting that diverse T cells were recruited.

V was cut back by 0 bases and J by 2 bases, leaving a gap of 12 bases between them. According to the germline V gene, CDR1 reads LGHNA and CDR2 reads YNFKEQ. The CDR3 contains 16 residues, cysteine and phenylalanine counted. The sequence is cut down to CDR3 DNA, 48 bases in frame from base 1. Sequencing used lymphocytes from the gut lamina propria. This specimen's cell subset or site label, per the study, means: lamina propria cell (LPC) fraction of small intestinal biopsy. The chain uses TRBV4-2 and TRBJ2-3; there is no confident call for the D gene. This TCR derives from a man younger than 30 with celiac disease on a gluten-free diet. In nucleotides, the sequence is TGTGCCAGCAGCCAAGATTGGGTTGGAGTCACAGATACGCAGTATTTT. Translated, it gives CASSQDWVGVTDTQYF.